A single sample gave rise to the 20 T cell receptor beta chains below, sequenced in a study of T-cell memory formation after mild COVID-19. In TCRdb, the 5' RACE reads were re-called with MiXCR into one record per CDR3 protein. Of about 430,000 distinct CDR3 sequences detected, more than 15% appear once; the ten largest clones hold roughly 21%. The sequenced sample was PBMCs or a T cell subset sorted from them (not recorded which). These TCRs come from a man between 18 and 35 years old who had mild COVID-19 (a few samples of this study predate the infection). Cell type and time point are not known.

In DNA, the CDR3 is TGTGCCAGCAGCCTACAGGGTAGCGCCTACGAGCAGTACTTC. It encodes CASSLQGSAYEQYF. The V call is TRBV7-2, the J call TRBJ2-7, with a possible D match to TRBD1 (6 bases). CDR1 SGHTA and CDR2 FQGNSA come from the germline V gene. The CDR3 loop spans 14 amino acids. Trimming removed 5 bases from V and 2 bases from J, with 13 bases in between. Full variable domain (missing parts from reference TRBV7-2 and TRBJ2-7): GAGVSQSPSNKVTEKGKDVELRCDPISGHTALYWYRQSLGQGLEFLIYFQGNSAPDKSGLPSDRFSAERTGGSVSTLTIQRTQQEDSAVYLCASSLQGSAYEQYFGPGTRLTVT.

The CDR3 sequence is CASRPSAEYGYTF. In nucleotides, the CDR3 is TGTGCCAGCAGACCCTCGGCAGAGTATGGCTACACCTTC. The chain has TRBV28 and TRBJ1-2, with D unclear. Germline-derived CDR1 and CDR2 are MDHEN and SYDVKM. V gave up 6 bases and J gave up 5 bases, with 13 bases separating them. The CDR3 has 13 amino acids.

This clonotype has a count of ten or more. The chain couples TRBV28 to TRBJ2-1; the D call may be TRBD1 or TRBD2 (5 bases each). Germline V gives CDR1 MDHEN, CDR2 SYDVKM. This CDR3 has 17 residues. The V and J ends lost 4 bases and 0 bases respectively, with 16 bases between them. CDR3 sequence: CASSSSGTRRSYNEQFF. DNA for the CDR3: TGTGCCAGCAGTTCCTCCGGGACCAGGCGCTCCTACAATGAGCAGTTCTTC.

The chain uses TRBV20-1 and TRBJ2-3; 12 nucleotides match TRBD2. CDR1 and CDR2 from the germline V gene are DFQATT and SNEGSKA (reference sequence). The J segment lost 1 base and the V segment lost 5 bases, leaving 7 bases of the junction unmatched. The CDR3 has 16 residues. The CDR3 sequence is CSAHGLAGRRTDTQYF. Here the CDR3 DNA reads TGCAGTGCTCATGGACTAGCGGGGAGGCGCACAGATACGCAGTATTTT.

The sample holds one count of this clonotype. The chain recombines TRBV5-1 with TRBJ2-7; the D is unclear. CDR1 and CDR2 from the germline V gene are SGHRS and YFSETQ. CDR3 length: 13 amino acids. Between the trimmed V and J ends, which lost 3 bases and 3 bases, there was a span of 10 bases. CDR3 in DNA: TGCGCCAGCAGCTATGATTCCCACTACGAGCAGTACTTC. Amino acids: CASSYDSHYEQYF.

The CDR3 reads CASSLSKGYEQYF. The CDR3 DNA follows: TGTGCCAGCAGCTTATCGAAAGGCTACGAGCAGTACTTC. The chain couples TRBV7-9 to TRBJ2-7; D ambiguous. Germline values: CDR1 SEHNR, CDR2 FQNEAQ (reference sequence). Trimming took off 2 bases at V and 3 bases at J, with 8 bases between the two ends. The CDR3 contains 13 residues.

The chain has TRBV11-2 and TRBJ2-7; D possibly corresponds to TRBD1 (5 bases). CDR1 is SGHAT and CDR2 is FQNNGV in the germline V gene. This CDR3 has 13 amino acids. With 5 bases removed from V and 3 bases from J, the gap between germline ends came to 11 bases. The CDR3 loop reads CASSADRIYEQYV. CDR3 sequence (DNA): TGTGCCAGCAGCGCCGACAGAATCTACGAGCAGTACGTC.

The chain couples TRBV18 to TRBJ1-2, with D perhaps matching TRBD1 (5 bases). The CDR3 totals 13 residues. Looked up from germline, CDR1 is KGHSH and CDR2 is LQKENI. The V and J ends lost 5 bases and 3 bases respectively, with 10 bases between them. This chain's CDR3 is CASSTGEDYGYTF. Written as DNA, the CDR3 is TGTGCCAGCTCAACGGGGGAGGACTATGGCTACACCTTC.

This clonotype was counted between two and nine times. V gene TRBV2 combines with J gene TRBJ1-6; D is ambiguous. Trimming stripped 2 bases from V and 8 bases from J, with 16 bases between. CDR3 length: 16 amino acids. Per germline, CDR1 SNHLY and CDR2 FYNNEI. CDR3 protein: CASSETSRRGDSPLHF. The CDR3 region has the DNA TGTGCCAGCAGTGAAACGAGCAGGCGAGGAGATTCACCCCTCCACTTT.

This clonotype occurred many times. The chain links TRBV7-9 to TRBJ2-2, with D unresolved. From germline, CDR1 is SEHNR and CDR2 FQNEAQ (reference sequence). CDR3 length: 18 amino acids. Trimming shortened V by 1 base and J by 4 bases, and 19 bases separated the two germline ends. The CDR3 loop reads CASSLEEYVPESTGELFF. The CDR3 DNA reads TGTGCCAGCAGCTTAGAAGAGTACGTCCCAGAGAGCACCGGGGAGCTGTTTTTT.

This clonotype was seen a few times. The rearrangement uses TRBV15 and TRBJ2-5, with D unclear. CDR1 LNHNV and CDR2 YYDKDF come from the germline V gene (reference sequence). V dropped 0 bases and J dropped 5 bases, with 7 bases sitting between them. The CDR3 length is 13 residues. Here the CDR3 reads CATSRDRRETQYF. The CDR3 DNA reads TGTGCCACCAGCAGAGATAGACGGGAGACCCAGTACTTC.

V gene TRBV7-2 combines with J gene TRBJ1-2, with D hard to call. In germline, CDR1 is SGHTA, CDR2 FQGNSA. V was trimmed by 5 bases and J by 5 bases, leaving 12 bases between them. CDR3 size: 13 residues. The CDR3 nucleotides read TGTGCCAGCAGCCAATCAACCCTATATGGCTACACCTTC. Translating it yields CASSQSTLYGYTF.

This clonotype was seen a few times. This chain joins TRBV7-9 and TRBJ2-7; D is undetermined. This CDR3 has 13 residues. The V end was cut by 0 bases, the J end by 5 bases, with 8 bases between. Germline values: CDR1 SEHNR, CDR2 FQNEAQ (reference sequence). The CDR3 nucleotides read TGTGCCAGCAGCTTAGCGGCAATGGACGAGCAGTACTTC. This encodes CASSLAAMDEQYF.

The V gene is TRBV21-1, the J gene TRBJ2-1; the table gives TRBD1 as D, unverified against the DNA. TRBV21-1 is marked as a pseudogene. The CDR3 extends over 16 amino acids. CDR3 region: CASSKDPDRGENEQFF. The CDR3 DNA reads TGTGCCAGCAGCAAAGACCCGGACAGGGGCGAAAATGAGCAGTTCTTC.

This clonotype was picked up a small number of times. The chain combines TRBV30 with TRBJ2-3; possible D gene TRBD2, 6 bases. Germline assignment: CDR1 GTSNPN and CDR2 SVGIG (reference sequence). There are 13 residues in the CDR3. Trimming left V 5 bases short and J 3 bases short, with 12 bases between. DNA for the CDR3: TGTGCCTGGCTACGGCGGGGAACAGATACGCAGTATTTT. Translation gives CAWLRRGTDTQYF.

The chain couples TRBV6-5 to TRBJ2-7, with no clear D. Germline V gene sequence: CDR1 MNHEY, CDR2 SVGAGI. The CDR3 spans 15 residues. Trimming cost V 0 bases and J 2 bases, with 11 bases left between them. For the CDR3, the DNA is TGTGCCAGCAGTTACTCGTCGACTGGGGCCTACGAGCAGTACTTC. Its translation is CASSYSSTGAYEQYF.

This chain joins TRBV5-1 and TRBJ2-3; D uncertain. This CDR3 is 13 amino acids long. Looked up from germline, CDR1 is SGHRS and CDR2 is YFSETQ. The V and J ends lost 3 bases and 1 base respectively, with 6 bases between them. The CDR3 sequence: CASSSDGTDTQYF. Here the CDR3 DNA reads TGCGCCAGCAGCTCGGACGGCACAGATACGCAGTATTTT.

This clonotype was counted between two and nine times. The chain employs TRBV9 and TRBJ1-1; D unclear. V dropped 0 bases and J dropped 3 bases, with 6 bases sitting between them. There are 13 residues in the CDR3. The germline gives CDR1 SGDLS, CDR2 YYNGEE. The CDR3 is CASSVGGYTEAFF. DNA of the CDR3: TGTGCCAGCAGCGTAGGAGGGTACACTGAAGCTTTCTTT.

This clonotype was seen a handful of times. The rearrangement joins TRBV10-3 to TRBJ2-7; D gene unclear. The CDR3 spans 15 residues. CDR1 is ENHRY and CDR2 is SYGVKD in the germline V gene. The germline V and J ends were trimmed by 2 bases and 5 bases, with 16 bases remaining between them. The CDR3 is CAISEGPVFSDEQYV. CDR3 sequence (DNA): TGTGCCATCAGTGAGGGCCCTGTCTTTTCGGACGAGCAGTACGTC.

This clonotype was seen a handful of times. The chain employs TRBV12-3 or TRBV12-4 and TRBJ2-2; 9 bases are shared with TRBD1. The CDR3 extends over 14 amino acids. The ends lost 7 bases at V and 5 bases at J; junction bases unmatched: 5. CDR3 region: CASIQGAWTGELFF. DNA of the CDR3: TGTGCCAGCATACAGGGGGCTTGGACCGGGGAGCTGTTTTTT.